These T cell receptor beta chains were read from a single sample in a study of identical twins. TCRdb processed the 5' RACE reads anew with MiXCR; each CDR3 protein has one entry. The profile covers about 570,000 distinct CDR3 sequences, with around 9.6% appearing a single time and around 3.1% taken by the ten largest. Separately, the same data were catalogued under a study of yellow fever vaccine responses in identical twins.

Source material: PBMCs. Source of these receptors: a woman between 18 and 29 years old in good health. CDR3s include the opening cysteine and the closing phenylalanine or tryptophan. Each record gives: V gene, D gene, J gene, clone size, CDR3 DNA, CDR3 protein. A D gene is named only where the DNA matches it firmly. Only some rows state a clone size, as once, few, many or a class for expanded clones.

TRBV6-2/TRBV6-3	TRBD2	TRBJ2-7	few	TGTGCCAGCAGTTACGGGACTAGCGGGAACAACGAGCAGTACTTC	CASSYGTSGNNEQYF
TRBV12-5	TRBD2	TRBJ2-1	few	TGTGCTAGTGGTTTGGTCATAGCGGGAGTATCCTACAATGAGCAGTTCTTC	CASGLVIAGVSYNEQFF
TRBV2	.	TRBJ2-7	few	TGTGCCAGCAGTGAAGCGGGCAGGGTGGGCGAGCAGTACTTC	CASSEAGRVGEQYF
TRBV18	.	TRBJ1-1	many	TGTGCCAGCTCACCACTGAACCGGGAGACTGAAGCTTTCTTT	CASSPLNRETEAFF
TRBV30	.	TRBJ2-6	few	TGTGCCTGGGACGTTGGGAGCTCTGGGGCCAACGTCCTGACTTTC	CAWDVGSSGANVLTF
TRBV6-1	TRBD2	TRBJ2-6	few	TGTGCCAGCACCCCCGGGGGGGCTGGGGCCAACGTCCTGACTTTC	CASTPGGAGANVLTF
TRBV11-2	.	TRBJ2-1	many	TGTGCCAGCAGCTTAGCGGCGGGGAACAATGAGCAGTTCTTC	CASSLAAGNNEQFF
TRBV28	.	TRBJ2-7	many	TGTGCCAGCAGTTCCCCGTCCCCCCCCTACGAGCAGTACTTC	CASSSPSPPYEQYF
TRBV20-1	.	TRBJ2-2	.	TGCAGTGCCGTAGCGGACGCGAACACCGGGGAGCTGTTTTTT	CSAVADANTGELFF
TRBV11-2	.	TRBJ2-3	.	TGTGCCAGCAGCTTATGGCTAGGGGGGGACACAGATACGCAGTATTTT	CASSLWLGGDTDTQYF
TRBV28	TRBD1	TRBJ1-1	.	TGTGCCAGCAGGGTCGACAGGGTAGTCCCTGAAGCTTTCTTT	CASRVDRVVPEAFF
TRBV4-2	.	TRBJ2-7	many	TGTGCCAGCAGCCAAGTGGGAGGGGGAAACGAGCAGTACTTC	CASSQVGGGNEQYF
TRBV6-2/TRBV6-3	.	TRBJ2-1	few	TGTGCCAGCAGTTACTCTAAAACAGGGGAGGCTCAAAATGAGCAGTTCTTC	CASSYSKTGEAQNEQFF
TRBV10-2	.	TRBJ2-7	many	TGCGCCAGCAGTGAGTACATTTCCTACGAGCAGTACTTC	CASSEYISYEQYF
TRBV25-1	TRBD1	TRBJ1-5	few	TGTGCCAGCAGTGAAAGGGAAGGGGGCTTGGATCAGCCCCAGCATTTT	CASSEREGGLDQPQHF
TRBV10-3	TRBD2	TRBJ2-3	few	TGTGCCACTAAGCCCGGGACTAGCGGGAGGCCGGGGGTGACAGATACGCAGTATTTT	CATKPGTSGRPGVTDTQYF
TRBV27	.	TRBJ2-2	few	TGTGCCATAGGGAGGGGGGGAAGCGGCACCGGGGAGCTGTTTTTT	CAIGRGGSGTGELFF
TRBV12-3/TRBV12-4	.	TRBJ1-4	many	TGTGCCAGCGCTCTAGGTGAAAAACTGTTTTTT	CASALGEKLFF
TRBV5-1	TRBD1	TRBJ2-1	.	TGCGCCAGCAGGGCTTGGGGGGACAGGAGCTCCTACAATGAGCAGTTCTTC	CASRAWGDRSSYNEQFF
TRBV6-2/TRBV6-3	.	TRBJ2-1	.	TGTGCCAGCAGTAGGTTGGACTCGCCAGCATGGGAGCAGTTCTTC	CASSRLDSPAWEQFF
TRBV18	TRBD1	TRBJ2-3	.	TGTGCCAGCTCACCACCGGGACAGGGGGTGTTTGATACGCAGTATTTT	CASSPPGQGVFDTQYF
TRBV6-1	TRBD2	TRBJ2-7	few	TGTGCCAGCATCCAAGGAACTAGCGGGAGAGGCGAGCAGTACTTC	CASIQGTSGRGEQYF
TRBV14	.	TRBJ2-2	few	TGTGCCAGCAGCGAATCAGGTTCAGCGAACACCGGGGAGCTGTTTTTT	CASSESGSANTGELFF
TRBV21-1	.	TRBJ2-5	many	TGTGCCAGCAGCAAGTTCGGGAGGCAGGGGACCCAGTACTTC	CASSKFGRQGTQYF
TRBV6-5	.	TRBJ2-2	.	TGTGCCAGCAGTTATATACCCCTCGGAACCGGGGAGCTGTTTTTT	CASSYIPLGTGELFF
TRBV15	TRBD1	TRBJ1-4	.	TGTGCCACCAGCCTCCCGGGACAGGTGGCGACTAATGAAAAACTGTTTTTT	CATSLPGQVATNEKLFF
TRBV7-2	.	TRBJ2-3	.	TGTGCCAGCAGCTTATTCCCTAGGGGGAGCACAGATACGCAGTATTTT	CASSLFPRGSTDTQYF
TRBV29-1	.	TRBJ1-1	once	TGCAGCGTTGGTCTAGTAAACACTGAAGCTTTCTTT	CSVGLVNTEAFF